These 14 T cell receptor beta chains were all obtained from the same sample, sequenced in a study of T-cell memory formation after mild COVID-19. TCRdb reprocessed the 5' RACE reads with MiXCR, giving one entry per CDR3 protein. Of about 290,000 distinct CDR3 sequences listed, roughly 17% are singletons. The specimen sequenced was PBMCs or a T cell subset sorted from them (not recorded which). All receptors derive from a man younger than 30 who had mild COVID-19 (a few samples of this study predate the infection). Cell type and time point are not known.

V is TRBV5-1 and J is TRBJ2-1; D remains ambiguous. From germline, CDR1 is SGHRS and CDR2 YFSETQ. V shed 5 bases and J shed 6 bases, with 15 bases lying between them. This CDR3 has 14 amino acids. As DNA, the CDR3 is TGCGCCAGCAGTCCAGATCCCTGGACCAATGAGCAGTTCTTC. It codes for CASSPDPWTNEQFF.

The gene calls are TRBV2 and TRBJ2-5, with 8 bases fitting TRBD1. Losses at the gene ends were 4 bases for V and 4 bases for J; bases not matched to a gene: 5. The CDR3 length is 14 residues. The germline gives CDR1 SNHLY, CDR2 FYNNEI. Written as DNA, the CDR3 is TGTGCCAGCAGTGCACAGGGGGTAGGAGAGACCCAGTACTTC. This sequence encodes CASSAQGVGETQYF.

This clonotype occurred a few times. The rearrangement links TRBV7-2 to TRBJ2-1, with 13 bases aligning to TRBD2. This CDR3 has 16 residues. The junction had 3 bases not matched to a gene; V was cut back by 6 bases and J by 1 base. Per the germline V gene, CDR1 is SGHTA and CDR2 is FQGNSA. As DNA, the CDR3 is TGTGCCAGCAGGACTAGCGGGGGGAATTCCTACAATGAGCAGTTCTTC. This translates into CASRTSGGNSYNEQFF. The whole variable domain, filled in from reference TRBV7-2 and TRBJ2-1, reads GAGVSQSPSNKVTEKGKDVELRCDPISGHTALYWYRQSLGQGLEFLIYFQGNSAPDKSGLPSDRFSAERTGGSVSTLTIQRTQQEDSAVYLCASRTSGGNSYNEQFFGPGTRLTVL.

The chain couples TRBV20-1 to TRBJ2-3; 9 bases agree with TRBD2. The CDR3 is 14 amino acids. Trimming took 6 bases from V and 2 from J; bases not matched to a gene: 6. Germline CDR1 is DFQATT and CDR2 is SNEGSKA (reference sequence). Here the CDR3 DNA reads TGCAGTGCCCGGCGCGGGGGGGCCACAGATACGCAGTATTTT. It translates to CSARRGGATDTQYF.

The chain couples TRBV5-1 to TRBJ1-5, with 9 bases fitting TRBD1. The CDR3 runs 18 residues. CDR1 and CDR2 (germline): SGHRS, YFSETQ. V lost 4 bases, J lost 2 bases, and 13 bases stayed unmatched. CDR3 DNA: TGCGCCAGCAGCCCGGGACCGACAGGGGGTTTTGGCAATCAGCCCCAGCATTTT. Protein: CASSPGPTGGFGNQPQHF. Drawing the rest from reference TRBV5-1 and TRBJ1-5, the complete variable domain is KAGVTQTPRYLIKTRGQQVTLSCSPISGHRSVSWYQQTPGQGLQFLFEYFSETQRNKGNFPGRFSGRQFSNSRSEMNVSTLELGDSALYLCASSPGPTGGFGNQPQHFGDGTRLSIL.

The rearrangement uses TRBV6-1 and TRBJ2-3; maybe TRBD2 (5 bases). The CDR3 totals 15 residues. The V end was cut by 3 bases, the J end by 1 base, with 11 bases between. From germline, CDR1 is MNHNS and CDR2 SASEGT. The DNA of the CDR3 is TGTGCCAGCAGTGAGCCGCCCGGGGGCACAGATACGCAGTATTTT. This sequence encodes CASSEPPGGTDTQYF.

The chain employs TRBV5-1 and TRBJ1-3; 7 nucleotides match TRBD1. Germline V lookup: CDR1 SGHRS, CDR2 YFSETQ. This CDR3 contains 15 residues. J lost 2 bases, V lost 0 bases, and 2 bases had no gene match. This chain's CDR3 is CASSLAGTAGNTIYF. The CDR3 bases are TGCGCCAGCAGCTTGGCCGGGACAGCTGGAAACACCATATATTTT.

Only a few counts were recorded for this clonotype. CDR3 region: CASSVSGTSGEKQFF. CDR3 in DNA: TGTGCCAGCAGCGTCAGTGGGACTAGCGGGGAGAAGCAGTTCTTC. The chain uses TRBV9 and TRBJ2-1; 13 bases map to TRBD2. There are 15 residues in the CDR3. V was clipped by 2 bases and J by 11 bases; unmatched bases: 7. Germline V lookup: CDR1 SGDLS, CDR2 YYNGEE.

CDR3 bases: TGCGCCAGCAGTGAGTCCTGGGACTCCCAATACGAGCAGTACTTC. Protein sequence: CASSESWDSQYEQYF. The rearrangement links TRBV10-1 to TRBJ2-7; tentatively, D is TRBD2 (6 bases). This CDR3 region has 15 residues. In germline, CDR1 is WNHNN, CDR2 SYGVQD (reference sequence). Trimming removed 0 bases from V and 4 bases from J, with 13 bases in between.

In its sample, this clonotype was seen a few times. V usage is TRBV4-1 and J usage is TRBJ2-3; D is possibly TRBD2 (6 bases). Germline V lookup: CDR1 MGHRA, CDR2 YSYEKL. Between the trimmed V and J ends, which lost 1 base and 6 bases, there was a span of 8 bases. The CDR3 contains 13 residues. The CDR3 loop is CASSQVGGDTQYF. The CDR3 DNA sequence: TGCGCCAGCAGCCAAGTTGGAGGGGATACGCAGTATTTT.

The chain is built from TRBV6-5 and TRBJ2-2; D possibly corresponds to TRBD1 (6 bases). CDR1 and CDR2 from the germline V gene are MNHEY and SVGAGI. V was clipped by 2 bases and J by 5 bases, with 15 bases between them. This CDR3 region has 16 residues. Here the CDR3 DNA reads TGTGCCAGCAGTTACGGCAGGGGAAGAGGGACCGGGGAGCTGTTTTTT. This sequence encodes CASSYGRGRGTGELFF.

This clonotype appeared a few times. V usage is TRBV20-1 and J usage is TRBJ2-1; 8 positions match TRBD1. CDR1 and CDR2 (germline): DFQATT, SNEGSKA (reference sequence). The J segment lost 7 bases and the V segment lost 5 bases, leaving 16 bases of the junction unmatched. The CDR3 covers 16 residues. This CDR3 is CSAPRRTGLRTNEQFF. The CDR3 DNA reads TGCAGTGCTCCCCGACGGACAGGGCTTAGAACGAATGAGCAGTTCTTC.

The chain employs TRBV7-9 and TRBJ2-2, with D maybe TRBD2 (5 bases). The CDR3 runs to 15 residues. V dropped 7 bases and J dropped 0 bases, with 12 bases sitting between them. Germline values: CDR1 SEHNR, CDR2 FQNEAQ (reference sequence). The CDR3, as DNA: TGTGCCAGCACCCAAAGGACTCCGAACACCGGGGAGCTGTTTTTT. This encodes CASTQRTPNTGELFF.

This clonotype was picked up many times. V is TRBV4-1 and J is TRBJ2-3; D is undetermined. V was trimmed by 0 bases and J by 2 bases, leaving 12 bases between them. The CDR3 runs to 16 residues. CDR1 and CDR2 from the germline V gene are MGHRA and YSYEKL. The CDR3: CASSQEGPPNTDTQYF. CDR3 nucleotide sequence: TGCGCCAGCAGCCAAGAGGGCCCTCCGAACACAGATACGCAGTATTTT.